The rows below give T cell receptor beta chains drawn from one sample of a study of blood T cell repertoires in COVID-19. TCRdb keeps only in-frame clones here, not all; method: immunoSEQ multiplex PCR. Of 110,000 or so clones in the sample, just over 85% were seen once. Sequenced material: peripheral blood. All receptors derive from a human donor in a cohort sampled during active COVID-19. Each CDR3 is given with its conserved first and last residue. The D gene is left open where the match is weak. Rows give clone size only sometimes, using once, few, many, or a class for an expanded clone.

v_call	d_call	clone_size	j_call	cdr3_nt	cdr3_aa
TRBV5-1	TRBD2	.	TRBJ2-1	TGCGCCAGCAGCTTCGGACTAGCGGGGGGGTACAATGAGCAGTTCTTC	CASSFGLAGGYNEQFF
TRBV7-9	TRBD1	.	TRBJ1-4	TGTGCCAGCAGCCTACAGGGGTCCTGGAGAACCTCAACTAATGAAAAACTGTTTTTT	CASSLQGSWRTSTNEKLFF
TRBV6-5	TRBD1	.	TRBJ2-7	TGTGCCAGCAGCTGGGACAGGGCGTCCTACGAGCAGTACTTC	CASSWDRASYEQYF
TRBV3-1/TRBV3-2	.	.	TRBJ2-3	TGTGCCAGCAGCCAAGAGACTATTACAGATACGCAGTATTTT	CASSQETITDTQYF
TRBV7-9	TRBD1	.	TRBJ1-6	TGTGCCAGCAGCTTATCCGACAGGGGGTTCTATAATTCACCCCTCCACTTT	CASSLSDRGFYNSPLHF
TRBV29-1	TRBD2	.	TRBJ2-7	TGCAGCGCTATTACTCTAGAGGGACTAGCGGGAGGTAACGAGCAGTACTTC	CSAITLEGLAGGNEQYF
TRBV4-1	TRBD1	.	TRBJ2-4	TGCGCCAGCAGCCCCTCCCGACAGGGATCTGGAGCCAAAAACATTCAGTACTTC	CASSPSRQGSGAKNIQYF
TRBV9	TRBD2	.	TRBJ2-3	TGTGCCAGCAGCGGGGGACCGGGACTAGCGCCCTTGGGTACGCAGTATTTT	CASSGGPGLAPLGTQYF
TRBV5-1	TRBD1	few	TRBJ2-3	TGCGCCAGCGGACCGGGACAGCCTAGCACAGATACGCAGTATTTT	CASGPGQPSTDTQYF
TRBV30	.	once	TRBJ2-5	TGTGCCTGGATTGGCGAGACCCAGTACTTC	CAWIGETQYF
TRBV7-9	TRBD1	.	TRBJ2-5	TGTGCCAGCAGCTCACGACAGGGAATCCAGGAGACCCAGTACTTC	CASSSRQGIQETQYF
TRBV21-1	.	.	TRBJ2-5	TGTGCCAGCAGCAAACACTGGCAAGCGGGTGAGGAGACCCAGTACTTC	CASSKHWQAGEETQYF
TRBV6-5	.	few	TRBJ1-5	TGTGCCAGCAGTACACAGGGAAATCAGCCCCAGCATTTT	CASSTQGNQPQHF
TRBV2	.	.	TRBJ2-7	TGTGCCAGCAGCGTTGGGCCGGACAGACTCTCCTACGAGCAGTACTTC	CASSVGPDRLSYEQYF
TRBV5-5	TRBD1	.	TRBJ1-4	TGTGCCAGCAGCTTGATCAGGGGGGAGAAACTGTTTTTT	CASSLIRGEKLFF
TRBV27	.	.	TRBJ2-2	TGTGCCAGCAAACTTAAGGGGGGGTCGGCCGGGGAGCTGTTTTTT	CASKLKGGSAGELFF
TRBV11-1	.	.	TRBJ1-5	TGTGCCAGCAGCCTTGGCGGTCGAGATGGACAGCCCCAGCATTTT	CASSLGGRDGQPQHF
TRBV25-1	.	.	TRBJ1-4	TGTGCCAGCAGTGAAAACGGGGGAGCTAATGAAAAACTGTTTTTT	CASSENGGANEKLFF
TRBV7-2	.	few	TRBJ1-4	TGTGCCAGCAGCTTAAGCGGGGCACGTGAAAAACTGTTTTTT	CASSLSGAREKLFF
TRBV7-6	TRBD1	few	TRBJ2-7	TGTGCCAGCAGCATGGGACAGGGGGGATTCGAGCAGTACTTC	CASSMGQGGFEQYF
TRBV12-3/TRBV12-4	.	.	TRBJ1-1	TGTGCCAGCAGTCCTAAGGGGGGGGGAGAAGCTTTCTTT	CASSPKGGGEAFF
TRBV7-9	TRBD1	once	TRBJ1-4	TGTGCCAGCAGCTTAGCAGGAGGGGGCGAAAAACTGTTTTTT	CASSLAGGGEKLFF
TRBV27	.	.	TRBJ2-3	TGTGCCAGCAGCACTCGGGATTCTGGCCCAGATACGCAGTATTTT	CASSTRDSGPDTQYF
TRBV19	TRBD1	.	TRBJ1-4	TGTGCCAGTACGACAGGGCGTTCAACTAATGAAAAACTGTTTTTT	CASTTGRSTNEKLFF
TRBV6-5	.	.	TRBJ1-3	TGTGCCAGCAGTTCGGGAGGGACTGGAAACACCATATATTTT	CASSSGGTGNTIYF
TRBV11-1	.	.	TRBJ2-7	TGTGCCAGCTCCCCGGCCGGGGTCTCCTACGAGCAGTACTTC	CASSPAGVSYEQYF
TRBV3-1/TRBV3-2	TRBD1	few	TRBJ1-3	TGTGCCAGCAGTAACCACAGGGGTGTTGGAAACACCATATATTTT	CASSNHRGVGNTIYF
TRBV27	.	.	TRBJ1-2	TGTGCCAGCAGTAGCACAGGTAATGGCTACACCTTC	CASSSTGNGYTF
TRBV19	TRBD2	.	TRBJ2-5	TGTGCCAGTAGTCAAGCGGGGGATGGTAGGACCCAGTACTTC	CASSQAGDGRTQYF
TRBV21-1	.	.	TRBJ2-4	TGTGCCAGCAGCAAATGGGCTAGCTGGCCCAAAAACATTCAGTACTTC	CASSKWASWPKNIQYF
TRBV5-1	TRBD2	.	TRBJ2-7	TGCGCCAGCAGCGCGGGGGGGCGGGCCTACGAGCAGTACTTC	CASSAGGRAYEQYF
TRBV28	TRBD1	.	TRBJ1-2	TGTGCCAGCAGTCAGCGGACAGGTGCTAACTATGGCTACACCTTC	CASSQRTGANYGYTF
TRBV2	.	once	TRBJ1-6	TGTGCCAGCAGCCTTTTCAGGGTGGGTAATTCACCCCTCCACTTT	CASSLFRVGNSPLHF
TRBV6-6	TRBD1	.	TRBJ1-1	TGTGCCAGCAGCCCACAGGGGGCAGACACTGAAGCTTTCTTT	CASSPQGADTEAFF
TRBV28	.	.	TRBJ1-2	TGTGCCAGCAGGTCTCACAGCCGGGGTCTTAACTATGGCTACACCTTC	CASRSHSRGLNYGYTF
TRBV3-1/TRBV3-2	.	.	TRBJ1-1	TGTGCCAGCAGCCAAGGGATGGTACCCTGGGGCGCTGAAGCTTTCTTT	CASSQGMVPWGAEAFF